This T cell receptor beta chain emerged from a study of identical twins. Broader study findings: One should note that invariant MAIT and iNKT cells could partly confound zero-insertion analyses.

Trimming cost V 2 bases and J 3 bases; bases outside gene matches: 7. CDR1 is SGHKS and CDR2 is YYEKEE in the germline V gene (reference sequence). This CDR3 region has 16 residues. In regard to this clonotype: What it binds is unknown.

It was template switching that added a universal primer site, and there were unique molecular identifiers on the cDNA. TCRdb re-analysed the 5' RACE reads in MiXCR, keeping a single row per CDR3 protein. The sample shows about 570,000 distinct CDR3 sequences, 7.5% to 10% of them seen only once. These same data were also listed under a study on yellow fever vaccine responses in identical twins. That study adds: Among the twins, the vaccine T cell response reportedly seemed partly convergent and partly personalized.

The chain employs TRBV5-5 and TRBJ2-3; TRBD2 aligns across 9 bases. This clonotype was obtained from a young woman in good health. The sample comprised PBMCs. The CDR3, as DNA: TGTGCCAGCAGCTTCGCTAGCGGGAAAGTAACAGATACGCAGTATTTT. Amino acids: CASSFASGKVTDTQYF.